These 7 T cell receptor beta chains came from one sample sequenced in a study of tumor and adjacent non-tumor tissue in lung cancer. The template was RNA from unsorted bulk tissue. Three rounds of nested PCR, following a modified ARM-PCR protocol, produced the TCRbeta library. TCRdb reanalysed the multiplex PCR reads using MiXCR and keeps one entry per CDR3 protein. The sample has about 200,000 distinct CDR3 sequences, about 71% seen once. The sequencing input was lung tumor tissue. Receptors originate from a man between 60 and 70 years old with non-small cell lung cancer.

V gene TRBV2 combines with J gene TRBJ2-5; 8 bases fit TRBD1. The CDR3 sequence is 12 residues long. Germline CDR1 and CDR2: SNHLY and FYNNEI. The ends lost 8 bases at V and 5 bases at J; junction bases unmatched: 4. The DNA of the CDR3 is TGTGCCAGCCGACAGGGGAGTGAGACCCAGTACTTC. It is translated as CASRQGSETQYF. Using reference TRBV2 and TRBJ2-5 for the parts outside the CDR3, the full variable domain is EPEVTQTPSHQVTQMGQEVILRCVPISNHLYFYWYRQILGQKVEFLVSFYNNEISEKSEIFDDQFSVERPDGSNFTLKIRSTKLEDSAMYFCASRQGSETQYFGPGTRLLVL.

The chain has TRBV5-1 and TRBJ2-5, with TRBD2 matching over 10 bases. CDR1 and CDR2 from the germline V gene are SGHRS and YFSETQ. The CDR3 is 15 residues long. V trimming: 6 bases; J trimming: 1 base; junction bases outside the gene matches: 6. This chain's CDR3 is CASTYSGRTQETQYF. The CDR3 nucleotides are TGCGCCAGCACCTATAGCGGGAGGACCCAAGAGACCCAGTACTTC.

The gene calls are TRBV11-1 and TRBJ2-1, with D tentatively TRBD1 (6 bases). V lost 6 bases, J lost 3 bases, and 21 bases lay in between. The CDR3 extends over 17 amino acids. Germline values: CDR1 SGHAT, CDR2 FQDESV (reference sequence). In DNA form, the CDR3 reads TGTGCCAGCAGTGAATCTTATAGCGAGGGGGTCTACAATGAGCAGTTCTTC. As protein: CASSESYSEGVYNEQFF. Filled out from reference TRBV11-1 and TRBJ2-1, the complete variable domain reads EAEVAQSPRYKITEKSQAVAFWCDPISGHATLYWYRQILGQGPELLVQFQDESVVDDSQLPKDRFSAERLKGVDSTLKIQPAELGDSAMYLCASSESYSEGVYNEQFFGPGTRLTVL.

As for this clonotype: The junction departs from germline at one end; a sequencing error may be responsible. The chain couples TRBV4-2 to TRBJ2-5, with TRBD1 as a possible D gene (5 bases). This CDR3 comprises 15 residues. From germline, CDR1 is LGHNA and CDR2 YNFKEQ. CDR3 sequence reads: CASNQASGGQESQYF. The CDR3 DNA reads as TGTGCCAGCAACCAAGCTTCGGGTGGACAAGAGAGCCAGTACTTC.

Points on this clonotype: One end of the junction does not line up with germline, which may come from a read error. The chain links TRBV4-1 to TRBJ2-2; no clear D. This CDR3 comprises 12 residues. CDR1 and CDR2 (germline): MGHRA, YSYEKL. The chain's CDR3 is CANSHLSWELFF. The CDR3, as DNA: TGCGCCAACAGCCATTTATCCTGGGAGCTGTTTTTT.

There are a few counts of this clonotype. This chain uses TRBV5-4 with TRBJ2-1; D is uncertain. V shed 0 bases and J shed 6 bases, with 4 bases lying between them. CDR1 is SGHNT and CDR2 is YYREEE in the germline V gene (reference sequence). This CDR3 has 12 amino acids. DNA of the CDR3: TGTGCCAGCAGCTTGGTTAGCAATGAGCAGTTCTTC. Translated: CASSLVSNEQFF.

Regarding this clonotype: The germline gene is not matched at one end of the junction; a read error may be the cause. V and J are TRBV6-5 and TRBJ2-5, with D perhaps TRBD1 or TRBD2 (6 bases each). CDR3 length: 14 amino acids. The germline gives CDR1 MNHEY, CDR2 SVGAGI. CDR3 region: CVSWGAATQETQYF. The DNA for the CDR3 is TGTGTCAGCTGGGGGGCAGCCACCCAAGAGACCCAGTACTTC.